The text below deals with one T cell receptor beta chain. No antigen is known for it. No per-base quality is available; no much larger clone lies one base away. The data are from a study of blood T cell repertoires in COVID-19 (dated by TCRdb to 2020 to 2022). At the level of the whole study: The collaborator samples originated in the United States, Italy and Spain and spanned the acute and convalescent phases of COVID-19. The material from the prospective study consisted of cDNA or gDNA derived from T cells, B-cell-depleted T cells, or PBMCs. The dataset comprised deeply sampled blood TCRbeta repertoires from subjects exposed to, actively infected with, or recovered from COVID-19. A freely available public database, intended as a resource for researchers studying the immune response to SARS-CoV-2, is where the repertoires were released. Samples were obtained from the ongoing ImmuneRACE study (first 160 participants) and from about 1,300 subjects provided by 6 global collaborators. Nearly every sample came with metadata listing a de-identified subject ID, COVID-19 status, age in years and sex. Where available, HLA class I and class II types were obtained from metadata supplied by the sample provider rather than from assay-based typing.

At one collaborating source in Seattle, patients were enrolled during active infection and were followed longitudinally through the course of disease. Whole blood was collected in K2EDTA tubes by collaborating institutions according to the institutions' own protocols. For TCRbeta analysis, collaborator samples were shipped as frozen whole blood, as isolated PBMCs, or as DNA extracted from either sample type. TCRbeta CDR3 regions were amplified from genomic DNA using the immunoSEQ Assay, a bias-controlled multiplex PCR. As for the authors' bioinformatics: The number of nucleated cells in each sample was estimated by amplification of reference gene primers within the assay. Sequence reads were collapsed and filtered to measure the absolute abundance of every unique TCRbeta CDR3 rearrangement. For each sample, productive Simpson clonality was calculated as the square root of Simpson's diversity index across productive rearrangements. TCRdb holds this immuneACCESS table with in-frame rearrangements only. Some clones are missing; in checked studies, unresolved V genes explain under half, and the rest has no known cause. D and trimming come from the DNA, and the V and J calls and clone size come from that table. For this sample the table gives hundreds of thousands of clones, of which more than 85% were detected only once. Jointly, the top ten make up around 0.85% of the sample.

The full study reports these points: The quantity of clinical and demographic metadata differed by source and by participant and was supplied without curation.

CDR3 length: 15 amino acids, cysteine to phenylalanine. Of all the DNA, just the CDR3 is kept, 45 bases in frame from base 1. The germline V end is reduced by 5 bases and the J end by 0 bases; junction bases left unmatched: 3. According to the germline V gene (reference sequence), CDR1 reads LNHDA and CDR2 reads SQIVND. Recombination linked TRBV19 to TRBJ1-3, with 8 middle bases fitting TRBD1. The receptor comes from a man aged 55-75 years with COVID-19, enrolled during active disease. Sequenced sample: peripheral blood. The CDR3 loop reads CASSAGTGSGNTIYF. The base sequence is TGTGCCAGTAGTGCCGGGACAGGCTCTGGAAACACCATATATTTT.